There are a few counts of the clone carrying this T cell receptor (beta chain). Its target is not known. The germline V and J ends were trimmed by 2 bases and 6 bases, with 6 bases remaining between them. Germline V gives CDR1 SGHVS, CDR2 FQNEAQ. The CDR3 is 12 residues long. The sequenced template was cDNA made from the entire isolated RNA. The repertoire was sequenced with immunoSEQ multiplex PCR; TCRdb's copy has only in-frame clones and lacks some. The sample lists more than 300,000 clones; roughly 12% were seen once. This record belongs to a study of beta chain features in type 1 diabetes. Overall study results and limits: The similarity of naive, central memory and Treg TCRB repertoires appeared greater among patients than among healthy donors.

The chain is built from TRBV7-8 and TRBJ2-3; D may be TRBD1 (6 bases). The sample was naive CD4+ T cells from blood. The source is a man between 18 and 29 years old in good health. This CDR3 is CASSLTGDTQYF. The CDR3 DNA reads as TGTGCCAGCAGCTTAACAGGGGATACGCAGTATTTT.